Listed here are 29 T cell receptor beta chains from one sample, sequenced in a study of T cells in Graves' hyperthyroidism and ophthalmopathy. Amplification of TCR beta CDR3 regions was performed using RNA transcripts as template. HTBI primers were used for first-round RT-PCR of the TCR CDR3. TCRdb itself ran the multiplex PCR reads through MiXCR, one entry per CDR3 protein. Of nearly 750,000 distinct CDR3 sequences listed, about 35% are singletons. Sample: blood. Source of these receptors: a woman aged 40 to 50 with Graves' hyperthyroidism.

The table lists this clonotype with many counts. V gene TRBV29-1 combines with J gene TRBJ2-5, with 10 bases identical to TRBD2. Germline CDR1 and CDR2: SQVTM and ANQGSEA. The V and J ends lost 5 bases and 5 bases, in that order; junction bases with no gene match: 5. The CDR3 runs to 13 residues. DNA for the CDR3: TGCAGCGTTATGACTAGCGGGTGGGAGACCCAGTACTTC. Amino acid sequence: CSVMTSGWETQYF. The full variable domain, in which reference TRBV29-1 and TRBJ2-5 provide the parts outside the CDR3, is SAVISQKPSRDICQRGTSLTIQCQVDSQVTMMFWYRQQPGQSLTLIATANQGSEATYESGFVIDKFPISRPNLTFSTLTVSNMSPEDSSIYLCSVMTSGWETQYFGPGTRLLVL.

Details on this clonotype: One junction end does not reproduce the germline sequence, and a read error may be involved. The chain is built from TRBV24-1 and TRBJ2-1; D is perhaps TRBD1 (6 bases). The CDR3 contains 16 residues. Germline CDR1 and CDR2: KGHDR and SFDVKD. CDR3 loop: CATSDLGRGSDNEQFF. CDR3 bases: TGTGCCACCAGTGATTTGGGCAGGGGCTCCGACAATGAGCAGTTCTTC.

The chain recombines TRBV5-1 with TRBJ1-3; D unresolved. Germline CDR1 and CDR2: SGHRS and YFSETQ. With 7 bases removed from V and 0 bases from J, the gap between germline ends came to 14 bases. The CDR3 loop spans 15 amino acids. CDR3 region: CASGTDGNSGNTIYF. The CDR3 nucleotides read TGCGCCAGCGGCACGGACGGAAACTCTGGAAACACCATATATTTT.

This chain's CDR3 is CASSQVEDSTSGNTIYF. In nucleotides, the CDR3 is TGTGCCAGCAGCCAAGTCGAGGACTCCACCTCTGGAAACACCATATATTTT. The rearrangement links TRBV7-6 to TRBJ1-3, with unresolved D. Deletions cut 5 bases from V and 0 bases from J, with 17 bases between. CDR3 length: 17 amino acids. Germline V gene sequence: CDR1 SGHVS, CDR2 FNYEAQ.

The V gene is TRBV24-1, the J gene TRBJ2-7; TRBD2 matches at 9 bases. Germline trimming cut 7 bases from V and 2 bases from J; bases unmatched to any gene: 8. This CDR3 spans 15 amino acids. In germline, CDR1 is KGHDR, CDR2 SFDVKD. CDR3 loop: CATSVGSSGAYEQYF. The CDR3 DNA reads as TGTGCCACCAGCGTTGGTTCTAGCGGGGCCTACGAGCAGTACTTC.

In its sample, this clonotype was seen a few times. This chain uses TRBV7-9 with TRBJ1-1; TRBD1 might be the D (5 bases). The CDR3 runs to 12 residues. Germline V gives CDR1 SEHNR, CDR2 FQNEAQ (reference sequence). Trimming removed 5 bases at V and 7 bases at J, with 11 bases between. As DNA, the CDR3 is TGTGCCAGCAGCCGAGGGGCCGTTGAAGCTTTCTTT. This gives the protein CASSRGAVEAFF. Together with reference TRBV7-9 and TRBJ1-1, the CDR3 gives the full variable domain: DTGVSQNPRHKITKRGQNVTFRCDPISEHNRLYWYRQTLGQGPEFLTYFQNEAQLEKSRLLSDRFSAERPKGSFSTLEIQRTEQGDSAMYLCASSRGAVEAFFGQGTRLTVV.

This clonotype turned up a few times. The rearrangement joins TRBV28 to TRBJ2-5; no definite D call. The ends were cut back, 11 bases at V and 1 base at J, with 11 bases in the middle. The CDR3 is made up of 12 amino acids. Germline loops: CDR1 MDHEN, CDR2 SYDVKM. The CDR3 loop is CAASLVQETQYF. Here the CDR3 DNA reads TGTGCCGCCTCACTGGTCCAAGAGACCCAGTACTTC. The full variable domain, in which reference TRBV28 and TRBJ2-5 provide the parts outside the CDR3, is DVKVTQSSRYLVKRTGEKVFLECVQDMDHENMFWYRQDPGLGLRLIYFSYDVKMKEKGDIPEGYSVSREKKERFSLILESASTNQTSMYLCAASLVQETQYFGPGTRLLVL.

This clonotype was counted a few times. The V gene is TRBV5-6, the J gene TRBJ1-1, with a weak D call TRBD1 (5 bases). The ends were cut back, 4 bases at V and 11 bases at J, with 15 bases in the middle. Looked up from germline, CDR1 is SGHDT and CDR2 is YYEEEE. There are 12 residues in the CDR3. This CDR3 is CASSQMTEGAFF. The CDR3 DNA sequence: TGTGCCAGCAGCCAGATGACAGAAGGGGCTTTCTTT. Full variable domain (rest looked up from reference TRBV5-6 and TRBJ1-1): DAGVTQSPTHLIKTRGQQVTLRCSPKSGHDTVSWYQQALGQGPQFIFQYYEEEERQRGNFPDRFSGHQFPNYSSELNVNALLLGDSALYLCASSQMTEGAFFGQGTRLTVV.

For this clonotype: A much larger clone sits a single nucleotide away, making a read error possible. The V gene is TRBV7-9, the J gene TRBJ2-7; 8 bases match TRBD2. Per the germline V gene, CDR1 is SEHNR and CDR2 is FQNEAQ (reference sequence). The CDR3 spans 14 residues. CDR3 nucleotides: TGTGCCAGCAGCTTAGCTAGCGGGGCCTACGGGCAGTACTTC. As protein: CASSLASGAYGQYF.

The rearrangement uses TRBV5-6 and TRBJ2-3; tentative D call: TRBD1 (5 bases). CDR3 length equals 16 residues. V gave up 3 bases and J gave up 4 bases, with 18 bases separating them. Looked up from germline, CDR1 is SGHDT and CDR2 is YYEEEE. CDR3 residues: CASSSRQSLIADTQYF. CDR3 bases: TGTGCCAGCAGCTCGAGACAGAGCTTGATAGCAGATACGCAGTATTTT.

This clonotype showed up many times. The chain combines TRBV20-1 with TRBJ1-2; no reliable D call. V was trimmed by 5 bases and J by 4 bases, leaving 17 bases between them. The CDR3 has 14 amino acids. Germline V gives CDR1 DFQATT, CDR2 SNEGSKA (reference sequence). The CDR3 here is CSAPSPGDSYGYTF. The CDR3 DNA reads TGCAGTGCTCCCTCGCCAGGCGATAGCTATGGCTACACCTTC.

This clonotype was seen a single time. A read error is likely, as this CDR3 ends without the conserved phenylalanine or tryptophan. It is unclear where the CDR3 begins or ends on the DNA, so no DNA is shown, and the CDR3 is as TCRdb lists it. The gene calls are TRBV11-2 and TRBJ2-6. The CDR3 is 15 residues long, ends included. Germline assignment: CDR1 SGHAT and CDR2 FQNNGV. The CDR3 sequence is CASRGTNSGANVPYC.

This clonotype occurred many times. The genes are TRBV20-1 and TRBJ1-5; 7 nucleotides match TRBD1. From germline, CDR1 is DFQATT and CDR2 SNEGSKA (reference sequence). This CDR3 has 15 amino acids. With V trimmed by 3 bases and J by 6 bases, 11 bases remained unmatched. CDR3 nucleotides: TGCAGTGCTAGTGGTCCAGGGGGGATTAGTCAGCCCCAGCATTTT. It encodes CSASGPGGISQPQHF.

This clonotype was picked up many times. The chain links TRBV24-1 to TRBJ1-1; D gene ambiguous. This CDR3 contains 12 residues. V was pared by 3 bases and J by 0 bases, with 1 base between. Germline values: CDR1 KGHDR, CDR2 SFDVKD. CDR3 nucleotides: TGTGCCACCAGTGATATGAACACTGAAGCTTTCTTT. Its protein product is CATSDMNTEAFF.

Only a few counts were recorded for this clonotype. The chain carries TRBV7-6 and TRBJ2-7; the match to TRBD1 covers 7 bases. Germline trimming cut 5 bases from V and 3 bases from J; bases unmatched to any gene: 7. From germline, CDR1 is SGHVS and CDR2 FNYEAQ. This CDR3 spans 14 amino acids. The CDR3 sequence is CASSLRDSYYEQYF. The CDR3 bases are TGTGCCAGCAGCCTACGGGACAGCTACTACGAGCAGTACTTC.

This clonotype was detected only a few times. V is TRBV20-1 and J is TRBJ2-2; no clear D gene. From germline, CDR1 is DFQATT and CDR2 SNEGSKA (reference sequence). V was trimmed by 1 base and J by 0 bases, leaving 6 bases between them. CDR3 size: 14 residues. In nucleotides, the CDR3 is TGCAGTGCTAGAGTTCAAGCGAACACCGGGGAGCTGTTTTTT. This sequence encodes CSARVQANTGELFF.

Worth noting for this clonotype: This may stem from a read error, because a much larger clone lies one nucleotide away. CDR3 in amino acids: CSVRGGYTGAFF. In nucleotides, the CDR3 is TGCAGCGTTAGAGGGGGATACACTGGAGCTTTCTTT. The rearrangement uses TRBV29-1 and TRBJ1-1; a possible D gene is TRBD1 (6 bases). From germline, CDR1 is SQVTM and CDR2 ANQGSEA. The CDR3 spans 12 residues.

As for this clonotype: A much bigger clone sits one base away, suggesting this may be a read error. The chain recombines TRBV20-1 with TRBJ2-7, with unresolved D. This CDR3 has 12 amino acids. Deletions cut 8 bases from V and 1 base from J, with 12 bases between. Germline CDR1 is DFQATT and CDR2 is SNEGSKA (reference sequence). For the CDR3, the DNA is TGCAGTACTACAGAACAGTCCTACGAGCAGTACTTC. This translates into CSTTEQSYEQYF.

This clonotype has a count of ten or more. The V gene is TRBV7-2, the J gene TRBJ2-7; 12 nucleotides line up with TRBD2. The germline CDR1 and CDR2 sequences are SGHTA and FQGNSA. This CDR3 region has 16 residues. V trimming: 5 bases; J trimming: 7 bases; junction bases outside the gene matches: 12. This CDR3 reads CASSLRPRLAGEEQYF. CDR3 DNA sequence: TGTGCCAGCAGCCTACGCCCAAGACTAGCGGGAGAGGAGCAGTACTTC.

This clonotype was observed a few times. The genes are TRBV7-2 and TRBJ1-4; 8 nucleotides agree with TRBD1. After removal of 5 bases from V and 5 bases from J, the junction contained 4 bases not matched to a gene. This CDR3 has 14 residues. Germline CDR1 and CDR2: SGHTA and FQGNSA. The CDR3 region has the DNA TGTGCCAGCAGCCATAGGACAGGGAATGAAAAACTGTTTTTT. It encodes CASSHRTGNEKLFF.

This clonotype was recorded once. The junction differs from germline at one of its ends, possibly a read error. V is TRBV10-3 and J is TRBJ2-2; a possible D gene is TRBD1 (6 bases). Germline V lookup: CDR1 ENHRY, CDR2 SYGVKD. CDR3 size: 15 residues. DNA for the CDR3: TGCGCCATCAGTGAGGACGGGAACAGGGACGGGGAGCTGTTTTTT. Its translation: CAISEDGNRDGELFF.

This clonotype has only a few counts. This chain connects TRBV7-2 to TRBJ1-4, with no clear D. In germline, CDR1 is SGHTA, CDR2 FQGNSA. V shed 5 bases and J shed 5 bases, with 15 bases lying between them. The CDR3 consists of 15 residues. The CDR3 loop reads CASSPTEDANEKLFF. DNA for the CDR3: TGTGCCAGCAGCCCCACCGAGGACGCCAATGAAAAACTGTTTTTT.

The J gene is TRBJ2-7, the V gene TRBV10-3, with TRBD2 matching 7 bases. CDR1 and CDR2 from the germline V gene are ENHRY and SYGVKD. The junction had 10 bases not matched to a gene; V was cut back by 10 bases and J by 4 bases. This CDR3 spans 13 amino acids. CDR3 region: CASSPWGGYEQYF. The CDR3 nucleotides read TGTGCCAGCAGCCCTTGGGGGGGGTACGAGCAGTACTTC.

There are a few counts of this clonotype. The chain uses TRBV2 and TRBJ1-1, with D unclear. Germline values: CDR1 SNHLY, CDR2 FYNNEI. Trimming removed 7 bases from V and 2 bases from J, with 14 bases in between. The CDR3 consists of 14 residues. The CDR3: CASKPQLGNTEAFF. The CDR3 DNA sequence: TGTGCCAGCAAACCCCAGTTGGGAAACACTGAAGCTTTCTTT. Combining the CDR3 with reference TRBV2 and TRBJ1-1 gives the whole variable domain EPEVTQTPSHQVTQMGQEVILRCVPISNHLYFYWYRQILGQKVEFLVSFYNNEISEKSEIFDDQFSVERPDGSNFTLKIRSTKLEDSAMYFCASKPQLGNTEAFFGQGTRLTVV.

The chain uses TRBV19 and TRBJ1-2, with a possible D match to TRBD1 (6 bases). CDR3 size: 16 residues. The germline gives CDR1 LNHDA, CDR2 SQIVND (reference sequence). Trimming stripped 3 bases from V and 3 bases from J, with 17 bases between. The CDR3 bases are TGTGCCAGTAGTATTGAAGGGGGAGCTCTCGACTATGGCTACACCTTC. Its protein is CASSIEGGALDYGYTF.

This clonotype has just one count. V and J are TRBV10-3 and TRBJ1-2; D remains ambiguous. The CDR3 totals 14 residues. Trimming cost V 6 bases and J 7 bases, with 18 bases left between them. The germline gives CDR1 ENHRY, CDR2 SYGVKD. The CDR3 DNA sequence: TGTGCCATCAGGACGTGGGGTGAGGGCGGTGGCTACACCTTC. Amino acid sequence: CAIRTWGEGGGYTF.

Turning to this clonotype: At one end the junction does not follow the germline gene, possibly because of a read error. This rearrangement joins TRBV10-3 to TRBJ2-5; the D is unclear. CDR3 size: 12 residues. The germline V gene has CDR1 ENHRY and CDR2 SYGVKD. The CDR3: CAISTRQEAQYF. The CDR3 nucleotides are TGTGCCATCAGTACCAGACAAGAGGCCCAGTACTTC.

This clonotype was seen only a few times. A much larger clone differs from this one at a single base, so this may be a read error. The V gene is TRBV5-1, the J gene TRBJ1-1, with 8 bases aligning to TRBD1. There are 14 residues in the CDR3. Germline V gene sequence: CDR1 SGHRS, CDR2 YFSETQ. The CDR3 coding sequence is TGCGCCAGCAGCCCAGACAGGGGAGGAACTGAAGCTTCCTTT. Translation: CASSPDRGGTEASF.

This clonotype has at least ten counts. The chain couples TRBV5-1 to TRBJ2-7; no reliable D call. This CDR3 is 13 amino acids long. CDR1 and CDR2 from the germline V gene are SGHRS and YFSETQ. V was pared by 1 base and J by 1 base, with 6 bases between. The CDR3 DNA reads TGCGCCAGCAGCTTGCCAGAGTCCTACGAGCAGTACTTC. Translating gives CASSLPESYEQYF.